The rows below give T cell receptor beta chains drawn from one sample of a study of blood T cell repertoires in COVID-19. Data came from immunoSEQ multiplex PCR; TCRdb stores just in-frame clones and leaves some out. The sample carries under 250,000 clones, 85% to 90% recorded once. Sequencing was performed on PBMCs or T cells enriched from blood (not recorded which). Receptors were obtained from a young woman in a cohort exposed to, infected with or recovered from COVID-19 (not recorded which). The CDR3 runs from the conserved cysteine through the conserved F or W. Each record gives: clone size, V gene, D gene, J gene, CDR3 DNA, CDR3 protein. D genes are given only for firm matches. Clone size is given for some rows only: seen once, a few or many times, or a class if the clone is expanded.

abundance: once; v_gene: TRBV7-9; d_gene: NA; j_gene: TRBJ2-7; CDR3nt: TGTGCCAGCTCCCGGACACATTACGAGCAGTACTTC; CDR3aa: CASSRTHYEQYF
abundance: NA; v_gene: TRBV7-9; d_gene: TRBD1; j_gene: TRBJ1-2; CDR3nt: TGTGCCAGCAGCTTACAGGGGGTCGGGGATGGCTACACCTTC; CDR3aa: CASSLQGVGDGYTF
abundance: once; v_gene: TRBV10-3; d_gene: NA; j_gene: TRBJ2-2; CDR3nt: TGTGCCATCAGTGGGTGGACAGCAAGTACCGGGGAGCTGTTTTTT; CDR3aa: CAISGWTASTGELFF
abundance: few; v_gene: TRBV19; d_gene: NA; j_gene: TRBJ1-2; CDR3nt: TGTGCCAGTAGAGTAATCGGACAGAACTATGGCTACACCTTC; CDR3aa: CASRVIGQNYGYTF
abundance: NA; v_gene: TRBV7-3; d_gene: NA; j_gene: TRBJ1-3; CDR3nt: TGTGCCAGCAGCCCCCAGGGGTTCTCTGGAAACACCATATATTTT; CDR3aa: CASSPQGFSGNTIYF
abundance: once; v_gene: TRBV11-3; d_gene: TRBD2; j_gene: TRBJ2-5; CDR3nt: TGTGCCAGCAGCTTAGGGCTAGCGGGAGGCCCAGAGACCCAGTACTTC; CDR3aa: CASSLGLAGGPETQYF
abundance: NA; v_gene: TRBV12-3/TRBV12-4; d_gene: NA; j_gene: TRBJ1-2; CDR3nt: TGTGCCAGCAGTTTACAACAGGGTTGGGGCTACACCTTC; CDR3aa: CASSLQQGWGYTF
abundance: NA; v_gene: TRBV5-1; d_gene: NA; j_gene: TRBJ1-4; CDR3nt: TGCGCCAGCAGCTCCGGACAGCCAGCTAATGAAAAACTGTTTTTT; CDR3aa: CASSSGQPANEKLFF
abundance: few; v_gene: TRBV7-6; d_gene: TRBD2; j_gene: TRBJ2-2; CDR3nt: TGTGCCAGCAGCGCCGGACTAGCGGGGAGTCTACCTGGGGAGCTGTTTTTT; CDR3aa: CASSAGLAGSLPGELFF
abundance: NA; v_gene: TRBV10-1; d_gene: NA; j_gene: TRBJ1-1; CDR3nt: TGCGCCAGCAGTGAGAACAGGGACACTGAAGCTTTCTTT; CDR3aa: CASSENRDTEAFF
abundance: NA; v_gene: TRBV10-3; d_gene: NA; j_gene: TRBJ1-3; CDR3nt: TGTGCCATCAGACAGGATCTCTCTGGAAACACCATATATTTT; CDR3aa: CAIRQDLSGNTIYF
abundance: NA; v_gene: TRBV10-1; d_gene: NA; j_gene: TRBJ1-3; CDR3nt: TGCGCCAGCAAACTCTCGGGAAACACCATATATTTT; CDR3aa: CASKLSGNTIYF
abundance: NA; v_gene: TRBV18; d_gene: TRBD1; j_gene: TRBJ1-2; CDR3nt: TGTGCCAGCTCACCGACGGGACAGGACTATGGCTACACCTTC; CDR3aa: CASSPTGQDYGYTF
abundance: NA; v_gene: TRBV4-2; d_gene: NA; j_gene: TRBJ2-7; CDR3nt: TGTGCCAGCAGCCAAGATATCCGGGAGTACGAGCAGTACTTC; CDR3aa: CASSQDIREYEQYF
abundance: NA; v_gene: TRBV7-9; d_gene: NA; j_gene: TRBJ1-6; CDR3nt: TGTGCCAGCACCCAGACAGGAACGAATTCACCCCTCCACTTT; CDR3aa: CASTQTGTNSPLHF
abundance: few; v_gene: TRBV19; d_gene: TRBD1; j_gene: TRBJ1-2; CDR3nt: TGTGCCAGTAGTATCGACAGGGGGAAAGGCTACACCTTC; CDR3aa: CASSIDRGKGYTF
abundance: NA; v_gene: TRBV5-1; d_gene: NA; j_gene: TRBJ1-1; CDR3nt: TGCGCCAGCACCGATCCCAGGGAGGGGGTTTCTGAAGCTTTCTTT; CDR3aa: CASTDPREGVSEAFF
abundance: NA; v_gene: TRBV15; d_gene: NA; j_gene: TRBJ1-5; CDR3nt: TGTGCCACACGGGGGAGGGATGGTCAGCCCCAGCATTTT; CDR3aa: CATRGRDGQPQHF
abundance: NA; v_gene: TRBV27; d_gene: NA; j_gene: TRBJ2-7; CDR3nt: TGTGCCAGCAGTTTCTCCTCTACCTACGAGCAGTACTTC; CDR3aa: CASSFSSTYEQYF
abundance: once; v_gene: TRBV9; d_gene: TRBD2; j_gene: TRBJ2-7; CDR3nt: TGTGCCAGCAGCGGGACTAGCGCTCCCTACGAGCAGTACTTC; CDR3aa: CASSGTSAPYEQYF
abundance: NA; v_gene: TRBV12-3/TRBV12-4; d_gene: NA; j_gene: TRBJ2-1; CDR3nt: TGTGCCAGCACCTCGGGACTTCGAAATGAGCAGTTCTTC; CDR3aa: CASTSGLRNEQFF
abundance: NA; v_gene: TRBV7-6; d_gene: NA; j_gene: TRBJ1-1; CDR3nt: TGTGCCAGCAGCTTAGATCGGGGAGGCAGGCCGGGGACTGAAGCTTTCTTT; CDR3aa: CASSLDRGGRPGTEAFF
abundance: NA; v_gene: TRBV13; d_gene: TRBD1; j_gene: TRBJ1-6; CDR3nt: TGTGCCAGCAGCTTACGGACAGGGGTTGTTTCACCCCTCCACTTT; CDR3aa: CASSLRTGVVSPLHF
abundance: NA; v_gene: TRBV3-1/TRBV3-2; d_gene: TRBD1; j_gene: TRBJ2-2; CDR3nt: TGTGCCAGCACGGACAGGGCCACCGGGGAGCTGTTTTTT; CDR3aa: CASTDRATGELFF
abundance: NA; v_gene: TRBV7-6; d_gene: TRBD1; j_gene: TRBJ2-7; CDR3nt: TGTGCCAGCAGCTCTACCAGCGGGACAGGGCCCTACGAGCAGTACTTC; CDR3aa: CASSSTSGTGPYEQYF
abundance: NA; v_gene: TRBV5-1; d_gene: NA; j_gene: TRBJ1-1; CDR3nt: TGCGCCAGCAGCTTGGCAGGGCCCACTGAAGCTTTCTTT; CDR3aa: CASSLAGPTEAFF
abundance: NA; v_gene: TRBV10-3; d_gene: TRBD1; j_gene: TRBJ1-1; CDR3nt: TGTGCCATCAGTAGCAGGGGGCTGGTGAACACTGAAGCTTTCTTT; CDR3aa: CAISSRGLVNTEAFF
abundance: NA; v_gene: TRBV11-2; d_gene: TRBD1; j_gene: TRBJ2-7; CDR3nt: TGTGCCAGCAGGGGACAGGGGACCTACGAGCAGTACTTC; CDR3aa: CASRGQGTYEQYF
abundance: NA; v_gene: TRBV24-1; d_gene: TRBD1; j_gene: TRBJ2-4; CDR3nt: TGTGCCACCAGTCGAGGGGGCGTAGACATTCAGTACTTC; CDR3aa: CATSRGGVDIQYF
abundance: NA; v_gene: TRBV3-1/TRBV3-2; d_gene: TRBD2; j_gene: TRBJ2-1; CDR3nt: TGTGCCAGCAGCCAGATAGCGGGAGTGGGCAATGAGCAGTTCTTC; CDR3aa: CASSQIAGVGNEQFF
abundance: NA; v_gene: TRBV6-5; d_gene: TRBD1; j_gene: TRBJ1-4; CDR3nt: TGTGCCAGCAGAGGGACAGGGGTTAATGAAAAACTGTTTTTT; CDR3aa: CASRGTGVNEKLFF
abundance: NA; v_gene: TRBV30; d_gene: TRBD1; j_gene: TRBJ1-4; CDR3nt: TGTGCCTGGGGAAGGACAGGCCCGGAGGAAAAACTGTTTTTT; CDR3aa: CAWGRTGPEEKLFF
abundance: NA; v_gene: TRBV5-1; d_gene: TRBD1; j_gene: TRBJ2-5; CDR3nt: TGCGCCAGCAGCTTGGAGGGACAGGGTCGAACTAAATTCCAAGAGACCCAGTACTTC; CDR3aa: CASSLEGQGRTKFQETQYF
abundance: NA; v_gene: TRBV9; d_gene: NA; j_gene: TRBJ1-4; CDR3nt: TGTGCCAGCAGCGTAGTAGGGGAGGAGAATGAAAAACTGTTTTTT; CDR3aa: CASSVVGEENEKLFF
abundance: NA; v_gene: TRBV19; d_gene: TRBD1; j_gene: TRBJ2-2; CDR3nt: TGTGCCAGTAGGTTTAGGACAGGAGAATCCGGGGAGCTGTTTTTT; CDR3aa: CASRFRTGESGELFF
abundance: NA; v_gene: TRBV2; d_gene: NA; j_gene: TRBJ2-1; CDR3nt: TGTGCCAGCAGTGAGTCAGGATACAATGAGCAGTTCTTC; CDR3aa: CASSESGYNEQFF
abundance: NA; v_gene: TRBV11-2; d_gene: NA; j_gene: TRBJ1-1; CDR3nt: TGTGCCAGCAGCGCCCAGTCAGGGGATACTGAAGCTTTCTTT; CDR3aa: CASSAQSGDTEAFF
abundance: NA; v_gene: TRBV28; d_gene: TRBD1; j_gene: TRBJ2-7; CDR3nt: TGTGCCAGCAGTTTTTGGGAGACAGGGGTGTTATACGAGCAGTACTTC; CDR3aa: CASSFWETGVLYEQYF
abundance: NA; v_gene: TRBV6-5; d_gene: NA; j_gene: TRBJ2-2; CDR3nt: TGTGCCAGCAGGCCCAGGGGCACCGGGGAGCTGTTTTTT; CDR3aa: CASRPRGTGELFF
abundance: NA; v_gene: TRBV28; d_gene: TRBD1; j_gene: TRBJ1-6; CDR3nt: TGTGCCAGCAGTCCCACCGACAGGGCCGGTTCACCCCTCCACTTT; CDR3aa: CASSPTDRAGSPLHF
abundance: NA; v_gene: TRBV5-5; d_gene: NA; j_gene: TRBJ2-2; CDR3nt: TGTGCCAGCAGCTTGGAGCGTCAGGGATTCAGGGAGCTGTTTTTT; CDR3aa: CASSLERQGFRELFF
abundance: NA; v_gene: TRBV2; d_gene: NA; j_gene: TRBJ2-2; CDR3nt: TGTGCCAGCAGTGAAGCTAGCAGGAACACCGGGGAGCTGTTTTTT; CDR3aa: CASSEASRNTGELFF
abundance: NA; v_gene: TRBV7-8; d_gene: TRBD1; j_gene: TRBJ2-5; CDR3nt: TGTGCCAGCAGCCCGGGGCGGGACAGGGGGCGAGAGACCCAGTACTTC; CDR3aa: CASSPGRDRGRETQYF
abundance: NA; v_gene: TRBV29-1; d_gene: TRBD1; j_gene: TRBJ2-7; CDR3nt: TGCAGCGCCGCCGGGGAACAGGGGGCGAGTTTTTCCGAGCAGTACTTC; CDR3aa: CSAAGEQGASFSEQYF
abundance: NA; v_gene: TRBV10-1; d_gene: NA; j_gene: TRBJ1-1; CDR3nt: TGCGCCAGCAGTGAGTCTGTCGGGAACACTGAAGCTTTCTTT; CDR3aa: CASSESVGNTEAFF
abundance: few; v_gene: TRBV18; d_gene: NA; j_gene: TRBJ1-1; CDR3nt: TGTGCCAGCTCACGAGCCGTCCGGAGCACTGAAGCTTTCTTT; CDR3aa: CASSRAVRSTEAFF
abundance: NA; v_gene: TRBV5-1; d_gene: NA; j_gene: TRBJ2-7; CDR3nt: TGCGCCAGCAGCTTGGGGACAGTCGAGCAGTACTTC; CDR3aa: CASSLGTVEQYF
abundance: NA; v_gene: TRBV15; d_gene: TRBD1; j_gene: TRBJ2-1; CDR3nt: TGTGCCACCAGTTCGGGACAGGGGGCTTCCTACAATGAGCAGTTCTTC; CDR3aa: CATSSGQGASYNEQFF